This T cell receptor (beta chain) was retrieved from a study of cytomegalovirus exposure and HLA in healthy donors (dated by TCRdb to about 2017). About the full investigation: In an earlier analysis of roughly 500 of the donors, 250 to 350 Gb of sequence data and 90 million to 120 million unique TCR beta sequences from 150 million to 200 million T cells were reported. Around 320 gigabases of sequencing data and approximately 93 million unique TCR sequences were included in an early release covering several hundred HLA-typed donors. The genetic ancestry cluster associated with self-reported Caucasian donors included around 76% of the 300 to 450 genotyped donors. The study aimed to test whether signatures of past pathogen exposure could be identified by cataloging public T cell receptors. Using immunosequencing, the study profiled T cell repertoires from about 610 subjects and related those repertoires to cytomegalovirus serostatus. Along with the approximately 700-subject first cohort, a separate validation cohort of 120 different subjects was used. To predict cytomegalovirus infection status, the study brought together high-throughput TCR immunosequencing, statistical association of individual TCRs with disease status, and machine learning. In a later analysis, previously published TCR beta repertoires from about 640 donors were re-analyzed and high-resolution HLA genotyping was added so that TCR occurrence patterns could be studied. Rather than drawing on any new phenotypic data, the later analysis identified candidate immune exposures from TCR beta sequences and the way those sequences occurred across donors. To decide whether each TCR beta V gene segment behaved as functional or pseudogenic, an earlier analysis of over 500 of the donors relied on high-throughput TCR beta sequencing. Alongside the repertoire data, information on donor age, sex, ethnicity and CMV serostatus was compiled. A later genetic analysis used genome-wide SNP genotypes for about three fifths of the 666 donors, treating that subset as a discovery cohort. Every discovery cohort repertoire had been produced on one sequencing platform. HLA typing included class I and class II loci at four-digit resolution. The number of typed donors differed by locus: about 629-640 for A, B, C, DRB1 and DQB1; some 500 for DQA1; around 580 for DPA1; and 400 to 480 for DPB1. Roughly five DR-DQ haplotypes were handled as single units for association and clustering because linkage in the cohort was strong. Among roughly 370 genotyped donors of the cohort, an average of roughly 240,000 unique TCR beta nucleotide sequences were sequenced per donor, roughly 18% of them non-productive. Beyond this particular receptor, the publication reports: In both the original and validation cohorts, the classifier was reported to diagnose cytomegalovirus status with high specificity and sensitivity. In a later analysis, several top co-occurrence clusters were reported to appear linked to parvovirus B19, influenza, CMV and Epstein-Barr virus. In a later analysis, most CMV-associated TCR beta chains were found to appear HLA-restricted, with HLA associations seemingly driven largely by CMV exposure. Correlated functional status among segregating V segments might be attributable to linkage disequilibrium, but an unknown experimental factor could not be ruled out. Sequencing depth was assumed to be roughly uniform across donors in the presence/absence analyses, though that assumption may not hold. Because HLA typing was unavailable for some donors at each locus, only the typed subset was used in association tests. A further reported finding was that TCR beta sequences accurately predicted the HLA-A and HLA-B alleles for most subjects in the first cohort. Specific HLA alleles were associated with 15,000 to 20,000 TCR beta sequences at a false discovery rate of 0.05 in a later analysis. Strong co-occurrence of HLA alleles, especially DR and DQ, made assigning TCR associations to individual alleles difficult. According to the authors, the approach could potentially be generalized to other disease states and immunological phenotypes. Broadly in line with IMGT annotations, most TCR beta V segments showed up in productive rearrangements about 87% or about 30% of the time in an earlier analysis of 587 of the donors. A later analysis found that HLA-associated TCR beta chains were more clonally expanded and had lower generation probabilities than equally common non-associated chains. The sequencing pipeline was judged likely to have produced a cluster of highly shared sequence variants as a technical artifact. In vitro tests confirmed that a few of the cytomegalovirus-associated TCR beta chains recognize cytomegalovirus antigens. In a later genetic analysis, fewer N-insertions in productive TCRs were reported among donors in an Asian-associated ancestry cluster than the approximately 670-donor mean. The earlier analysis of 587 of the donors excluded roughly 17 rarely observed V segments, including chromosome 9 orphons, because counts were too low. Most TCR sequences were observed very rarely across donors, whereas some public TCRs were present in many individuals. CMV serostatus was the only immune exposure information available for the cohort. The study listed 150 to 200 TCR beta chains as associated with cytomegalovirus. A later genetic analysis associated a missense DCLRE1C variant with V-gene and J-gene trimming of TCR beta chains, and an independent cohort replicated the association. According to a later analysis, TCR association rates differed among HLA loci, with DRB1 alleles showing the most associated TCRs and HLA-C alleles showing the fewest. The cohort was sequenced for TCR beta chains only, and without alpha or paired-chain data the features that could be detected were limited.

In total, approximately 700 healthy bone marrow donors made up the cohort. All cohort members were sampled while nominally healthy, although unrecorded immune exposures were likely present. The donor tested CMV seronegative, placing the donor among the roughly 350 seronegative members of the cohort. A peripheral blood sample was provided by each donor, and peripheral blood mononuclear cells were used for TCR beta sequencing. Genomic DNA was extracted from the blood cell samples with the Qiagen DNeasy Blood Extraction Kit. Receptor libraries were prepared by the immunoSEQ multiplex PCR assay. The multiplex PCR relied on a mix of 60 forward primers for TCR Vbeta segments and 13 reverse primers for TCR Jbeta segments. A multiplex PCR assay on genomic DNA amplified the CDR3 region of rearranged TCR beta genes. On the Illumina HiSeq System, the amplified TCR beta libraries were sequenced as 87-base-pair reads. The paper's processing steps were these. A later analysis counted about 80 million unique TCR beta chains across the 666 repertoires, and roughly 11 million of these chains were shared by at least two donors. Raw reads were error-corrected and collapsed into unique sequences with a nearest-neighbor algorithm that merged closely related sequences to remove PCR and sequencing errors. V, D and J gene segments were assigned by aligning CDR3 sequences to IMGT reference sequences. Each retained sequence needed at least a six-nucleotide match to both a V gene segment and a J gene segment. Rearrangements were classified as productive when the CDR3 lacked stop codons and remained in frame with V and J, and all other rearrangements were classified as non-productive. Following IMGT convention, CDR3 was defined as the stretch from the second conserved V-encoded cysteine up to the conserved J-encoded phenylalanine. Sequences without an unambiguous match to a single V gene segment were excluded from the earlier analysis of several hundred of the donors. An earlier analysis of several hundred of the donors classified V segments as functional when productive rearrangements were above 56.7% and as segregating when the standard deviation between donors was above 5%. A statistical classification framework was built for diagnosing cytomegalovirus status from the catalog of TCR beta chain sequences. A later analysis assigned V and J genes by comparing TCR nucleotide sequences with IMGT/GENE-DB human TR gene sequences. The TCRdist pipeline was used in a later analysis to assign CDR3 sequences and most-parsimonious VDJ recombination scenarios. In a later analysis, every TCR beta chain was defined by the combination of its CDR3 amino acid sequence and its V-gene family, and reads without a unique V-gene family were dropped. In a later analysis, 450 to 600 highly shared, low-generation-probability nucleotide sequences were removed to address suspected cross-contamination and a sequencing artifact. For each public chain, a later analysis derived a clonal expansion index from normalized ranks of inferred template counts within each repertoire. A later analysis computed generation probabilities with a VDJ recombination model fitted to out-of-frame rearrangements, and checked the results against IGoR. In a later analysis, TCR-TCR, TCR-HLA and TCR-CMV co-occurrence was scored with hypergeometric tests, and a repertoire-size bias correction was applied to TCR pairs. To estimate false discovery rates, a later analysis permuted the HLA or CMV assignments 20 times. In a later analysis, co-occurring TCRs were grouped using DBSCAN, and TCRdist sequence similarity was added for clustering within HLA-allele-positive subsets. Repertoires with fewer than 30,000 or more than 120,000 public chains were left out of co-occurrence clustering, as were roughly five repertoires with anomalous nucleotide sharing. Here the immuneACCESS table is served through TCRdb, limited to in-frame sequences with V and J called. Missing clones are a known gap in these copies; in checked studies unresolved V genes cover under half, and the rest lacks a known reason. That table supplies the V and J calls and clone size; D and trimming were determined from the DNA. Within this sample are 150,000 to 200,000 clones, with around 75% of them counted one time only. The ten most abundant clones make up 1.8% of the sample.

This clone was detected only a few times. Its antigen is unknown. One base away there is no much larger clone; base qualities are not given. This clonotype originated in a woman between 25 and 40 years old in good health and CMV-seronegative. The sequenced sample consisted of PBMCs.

The nucleotides are TGTGCCAGCAGCTCACTCGGACAGCGCTGTGAGCAGTACTTC. This encodes CASSSLGQRCEQYF. The V and J genes are TRBV5-4 and TRBJ2-7; perhaps TRBD1 is the D gene, with 6 bases matching. Deletion took 3 bases off V and 7 bases off J, with a span of 17 bases between the germline ends. Its CDR3 holds 14 amino acids, cysteine through phenylalanine. Only the CDR3 DNA is retained, 42 bases long and in frame from the first base. The germline V gene (reference sequence) supplies CDR1 SGHNT and CDR2 YYREEE.